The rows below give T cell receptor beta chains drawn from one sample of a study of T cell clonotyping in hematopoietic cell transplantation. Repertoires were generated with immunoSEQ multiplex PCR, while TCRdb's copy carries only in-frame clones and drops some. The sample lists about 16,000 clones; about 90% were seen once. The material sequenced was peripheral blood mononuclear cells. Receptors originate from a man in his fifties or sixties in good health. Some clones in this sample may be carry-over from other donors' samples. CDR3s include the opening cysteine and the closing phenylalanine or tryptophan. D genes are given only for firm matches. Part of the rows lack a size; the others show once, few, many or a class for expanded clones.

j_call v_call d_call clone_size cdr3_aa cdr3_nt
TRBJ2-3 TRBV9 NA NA CASTKDLPSTDTQYF TGTGCCAGCACCAAGGACTTACCTAGCACAGATACGCAGTATTTT
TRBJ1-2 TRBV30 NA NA CAWSVNLGGQGYTF TGTGCCTGGAGTGTAAACCTCGGGGGGCAGGGCTACACCTTC
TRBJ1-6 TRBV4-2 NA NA CASSQPRALSSPLHF TGTGCCAGCAGCCAACCAAGGGCCCTGAGTTCACCCCTCCACTTT
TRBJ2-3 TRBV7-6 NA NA CASSLGGFGDTQYF TGTGCCAGCAGCTTGGGGGGATTCGGGGATACGCAGTATTTT
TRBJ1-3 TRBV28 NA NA CASSLSGNTIYF TGTGCCAGCAGTTTATCTGGAAACACCATATATTTT
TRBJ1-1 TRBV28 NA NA CASRLGLPNTEAFF TGTGCCAGCAGATTGGGACTGCCGAACACTGAAGCTTTCTTT
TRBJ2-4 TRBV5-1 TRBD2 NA CASSENSGGGNIQYF TGCGCCAGTTCGGAGAATAGCGGGGGGGGAAACATTCAGTACTTC
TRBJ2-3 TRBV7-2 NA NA CASSLVRGDTQYF TGTGCCAGCAGCTTAGTTCGGGGGGATACGCAGTATTTT
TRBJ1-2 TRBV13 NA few CASSATHTVGYGYTF TGTGCCAGCAGCGCGACCCACACCGTCGGGTATGGCTACACCTTC
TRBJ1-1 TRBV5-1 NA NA CASKKTGNTEAFF TGCGCCAGCAAAAAGACAGGGAACACTGAAGCTTTCTTT
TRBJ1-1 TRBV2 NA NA CASNSGGLATEAFF TGTGCCAGCAATTCGGGGGGGCTCGCCACTGAAGCTTTCTTT
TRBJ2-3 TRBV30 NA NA CAWSGSTDTQYF TGTGCCTGGAGTGGGAGCACAGATACGCAGTATTTT
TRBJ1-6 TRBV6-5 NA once CASSYERGYSPLHF TGTGCCAGCAGTTACGAGCGGGGGTACTCACCCCTCCACTTT
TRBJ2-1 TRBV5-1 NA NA CASRPGVAADEQFF TGCGCCAGCAGGCCCGGGGTGGCGGCGGATGAGCAGTTCTTC
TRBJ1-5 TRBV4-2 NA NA CASSQDFWDTSGPQHF TGTGCCAGCAGCCAAGATTTTTGGGACACTTCAGGGCCCCAGCATTTT
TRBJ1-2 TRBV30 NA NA CAWRWGAGYTF TGTGCCTGGAGGTGGGGTGCTGGCTACACCTTC
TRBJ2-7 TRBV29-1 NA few CSVEDRGKGNEQYF TGCAGCGTTGAAGATCGGGGAAAGGGGAACGAGCAGTACTTC
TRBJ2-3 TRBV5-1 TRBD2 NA CASSLAGLAGVDTDTQYF TGCGCCAGCAGCTTGGCCGGACTAGCGGGGGTTGACACAGATACGCAGTATTTT
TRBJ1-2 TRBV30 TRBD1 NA CAWSGQGGMNYGYTF TGTGCCTGGAGTGGACAGGGGGGAATGAACTATGGCTACACCTTC
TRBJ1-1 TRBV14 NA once CASSQDQGIAEAFF TGTGCCAGCAGCCAAGATCAAGGTATAGCTGAAGCTTTCTTT
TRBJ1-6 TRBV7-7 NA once CASSPSPLHF TGTGCTAGCAGCCCCTCGCCCCTCCACTTT
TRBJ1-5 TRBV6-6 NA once CASSQGSNQPQHF TGTGCCAGCAGTCAGGGCAGCAATCAGCCCCAGCATTTT
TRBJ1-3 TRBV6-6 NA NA CASTRDDGGGNTIYF TGTGCCAGCACCCGGGATGATGGGGGGGGAAACACCATATATTTT
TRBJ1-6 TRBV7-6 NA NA CASGTRNSPLHF TGTGCCAGCGGCACACGGAATTCACCCCTCCACTTT
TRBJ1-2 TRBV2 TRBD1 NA CASSGTGRYGYTF TGTGCCAGCAGCGGGACAGGGCGCTATGGCTACACCTTC
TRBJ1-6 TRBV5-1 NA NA CASRDISDSPLHF TGCGCCAGCAGAGACATTAGTGATTCACCCCTCCACTTT
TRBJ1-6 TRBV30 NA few CAWDMKGGSPLHF TGTGCCTGGGACATGAAGGGAGGTTCACCCCTCCACTTT
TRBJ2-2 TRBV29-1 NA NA CSVERPDRAIGELFF TGCAGCGTTGAACGTCCGGACAGAGCGATTGGGGAGCTGTTTTTT
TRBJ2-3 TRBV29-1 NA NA CSVEEGGATDTQYF TGCAGCGTTGAAGAAGGGGGGGCGACAGATACGCAGTATTTT
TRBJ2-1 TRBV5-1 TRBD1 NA CASSNDRGNEQFF TGCGCCAGCAGCAATGACAGGGGCAATGAGCAGTTCTTC
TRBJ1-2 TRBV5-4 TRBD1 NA CASSLVGQGSGYTF TGTGCCAGCAGCTTGGTGGGACAGGGGTCTGGCTACACCTTC
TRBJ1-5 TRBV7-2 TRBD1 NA CASSFRWTGGNQPQHF TGTGCCAGCAGCTTTAGATGGACAGGGGGCAATCAGCCCCAGCATTTT
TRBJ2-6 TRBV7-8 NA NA CASSLVRVGANVLTF TGTGCCAGCAGCTTAGTTCGGGTAGGGGCCAACGTCCTGACTTTC
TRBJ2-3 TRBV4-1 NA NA CASSQAGTTLGTDTQYF TGCGCCAGCAGCCAGGCCGGGACCACCCTCGGCACAGATACGCAGTATTTT
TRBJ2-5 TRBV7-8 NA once CASSPPAPGIETQYF TGTGCCAGCAGCCCCCCTGCTCCGGGTATAGAGACCCAGTACTTC
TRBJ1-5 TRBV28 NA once CASSLVRYQPQHF TGTGCCAGCAGTTTAGTGAGGTATCAGCCCCAGCATTTT
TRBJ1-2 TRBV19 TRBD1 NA CASSIGTGNGYTF TGTGCCAGTAGTATCGGGACAGGGAATGGCTACACCTTC